A selection of T cell receptor beta chains follows, all from one sample in a study of shared clonotypes between healthy human individuals. Here immunoSEQ multiplex PCR was the method, and the copy in TCRdb shows in-frame clones only, minus some. The table lists about 2.4 million clones, approximately 92% of them singletons. The sequenced sample was naive CD4+ T cells sorted from blood. The receptors stem from a man aged 18 to 35 in good health. The conserved cysteine and the conserved F or W are not part of the CDR3 here. For some rows the clone size is stated as once, few or many, or as a class when expanded; others skip it.

>TRBV7-9|15|.
ASSLGLAGGPSHEQF
>TRBV19|13|.
ASSIGAGSSYEQY
>TRBV4-3|12|.
ASSPTGLQETQY
>TRBV7-2|13|.
ASSSSGTSHETQY
>TRBV6-5|14|.
ASSYNSGRAGETQY
>TRBV28|16|.
ASHPPSGGAGSNYEQY
>TRBV11-2|13|.
ASSLGQATNTEAF
>TRBV6-5|12|.
ASSYSQSNTEAF
>TRBV6-6|11|.
ASSYVSNEKLF
>TRBV5-1|14|.
ASSLDRVSSGNTIY
>TRBV7-6|13|.
ASSAGGLIQETQY
>TRBV4-2|13|.
ASSQESQGPGEQY
>TRBV30|12|.
AWKHAGGQDTQY
>TRBV25-1|11|.
ASSDRGLYGYT
>TRBV28|13|.
ASSDGGGAPDTQY
>TRBV27|12|.
ASSGQGGPYEQY
>TRBV19|13|few
ASSSRQGGTGELF
>TRBV5-8|13|.
ANHLRGERGYEQY
>TRBV19|11|.
ASSGGVGETQY
>TRBV6-5|13|once
ATRQGVSYNSPLH
>TRBV10-2|13|.
ASSESGTGSSPLH
>TRBV20-1|9|.
SARSEVEAF
>TRBV5-1|13|.
ASSSDPPPSSEQF
>TRBV2|11|few
ASSNDRNQPQH
>TRBV7-9|12|.
ASSRGQGFEKLF
>TRBV9|13|.
ASSVEVSSGNTIY
>TRBV9|12|.
ASGKGLLTDTQY
>TRBV5-6|12|.
ASSAGQGVSPLH
>TRBV14|12|.
ASSQGGGLETQY
>TRBV5-1|15|.
ASSFLASGTSTDTQY
>TRBV13|12|.
ASSKGGNSYEQY
>TRBV28|9|.
ASARRYEQY
>TRBV6-5|13|.
ASSYTRQGPYEQY
>TRBV29-1|14|.
SVVGSLGQGPYEQY
>TRBV7-2|11|.
ASSYMNTGELF
>TRBV19|10|.
ASRDRNEKLF
>TRBV5-4|15|.
ASSLLGQGFSGNTIY
>TRBV28|12|.
ASSSSGGTYEQY
>TRBV11-2|13|.
ASSRDFPRYNEQF
>TRBV6-1|13|.
ASSGYSGTGTSQY
>TRBV6-1|13|.
ASNLRTSGKDTQY